What follows describes a single T cell receptor (beta chain). V was cut by 3 bases and J by 5 bases, with 13 bases left in between. This CDR3 has 14 amino acids. CDR1 LNHDA and CDR2 SQIVND come from the germline V gene (reference sequence). This sample is part of a study of blood T cell repertoires in COVID-19. For the study at large: The origin of the acute and convalescent COVID-19 samples was the United States, Italy and Spain.

Per the original methods: From reference gene primer amplification, estimates of nucleated cell counts were derived. The protocol was immunoSEQ multiplex PCR, while the TCRdb copy is restricted to in-frame clones and leaves out a portion. Clonal size and the V and J genes are those of that table, whereas D and trimming came from the DNA. The table includes some 490,000 clones, approximately 83% detected once. This rearrangement joins TRBV19 to TRBJ2-5; D call uncertain. The sequence derives from a human donor in a cohort sampled during active COVID-19. The source material was peripheral blood. The CDR3 nucleotides are TGTGCCAGTAGTATTCGGAGTAGTTGGGAGACCCAGTACTTC. Residues: CASSIRSSWETQYF.